This paragraph reports one TCR beta chain. This specimen belongs to a study of blood T cell repertoires in COVID-19. Study context: Researchers got acute and convalescent COVID-19 samples from the United States, Italy and Spain. Sample material is recorded as cDNA or gDNA derived from T cells, B-cell-depleted T cells, or PBMCs.

Authors' methods: Quantification of nucleated cells was approximated via reference gene primer amplification. The protocol was immunoSEQ multiplex PCR, while the TCRdb copy is restricted to in-frame clones and leaves out a portion. V and J calls plus clone size are reproduced from that table; the DNA served to infer D and trimming. The table lists around 60,000 clones, 75% to 95% of them singletons. The CDR3 spans 12 residues. V shed 2 bases and J shed 7 bases, with 7 bases lying between them. In germline, CDR1 is MDHEN, CDR2 SYDVKM. This TCR came from a woman aged 80 or over with active COVID-19. The gene calls are TRBV28 and TRBJ2-3; TRBD2 might be the D (5 bases). Sequenced: peripheral blood. The CDR3 DNA sequence: TGTGCCAGCAGTTTAGAGCGGAATACGCAGTATTTT. Its translation is CASSLERNTQYF.